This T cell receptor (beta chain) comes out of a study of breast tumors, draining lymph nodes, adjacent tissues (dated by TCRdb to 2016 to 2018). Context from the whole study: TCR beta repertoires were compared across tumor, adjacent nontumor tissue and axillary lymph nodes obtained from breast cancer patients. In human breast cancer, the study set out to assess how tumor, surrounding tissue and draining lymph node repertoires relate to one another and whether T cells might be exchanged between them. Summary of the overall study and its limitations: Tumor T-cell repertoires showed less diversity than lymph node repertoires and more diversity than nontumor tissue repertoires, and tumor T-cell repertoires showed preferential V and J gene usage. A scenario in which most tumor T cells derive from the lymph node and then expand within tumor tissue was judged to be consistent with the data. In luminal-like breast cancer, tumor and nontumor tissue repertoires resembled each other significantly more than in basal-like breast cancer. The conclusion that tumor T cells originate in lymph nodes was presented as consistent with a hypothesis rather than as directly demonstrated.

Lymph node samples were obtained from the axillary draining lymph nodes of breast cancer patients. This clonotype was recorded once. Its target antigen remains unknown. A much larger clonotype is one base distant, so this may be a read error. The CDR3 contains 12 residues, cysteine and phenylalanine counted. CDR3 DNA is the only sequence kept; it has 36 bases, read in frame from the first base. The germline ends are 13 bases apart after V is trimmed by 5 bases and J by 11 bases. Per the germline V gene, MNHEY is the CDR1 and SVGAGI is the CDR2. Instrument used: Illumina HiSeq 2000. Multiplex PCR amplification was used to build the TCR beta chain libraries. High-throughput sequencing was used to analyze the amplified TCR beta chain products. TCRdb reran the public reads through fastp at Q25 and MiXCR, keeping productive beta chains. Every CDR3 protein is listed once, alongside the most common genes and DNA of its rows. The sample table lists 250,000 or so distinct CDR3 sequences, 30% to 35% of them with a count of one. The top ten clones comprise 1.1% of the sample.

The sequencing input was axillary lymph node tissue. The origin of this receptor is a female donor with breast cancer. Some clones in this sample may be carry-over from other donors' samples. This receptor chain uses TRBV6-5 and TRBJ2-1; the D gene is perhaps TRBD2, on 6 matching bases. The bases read TGTGCCAGCAGTCAAAGGAGGGCGAAGCAGTTCTTC. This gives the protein CASSQRRAKQFF.